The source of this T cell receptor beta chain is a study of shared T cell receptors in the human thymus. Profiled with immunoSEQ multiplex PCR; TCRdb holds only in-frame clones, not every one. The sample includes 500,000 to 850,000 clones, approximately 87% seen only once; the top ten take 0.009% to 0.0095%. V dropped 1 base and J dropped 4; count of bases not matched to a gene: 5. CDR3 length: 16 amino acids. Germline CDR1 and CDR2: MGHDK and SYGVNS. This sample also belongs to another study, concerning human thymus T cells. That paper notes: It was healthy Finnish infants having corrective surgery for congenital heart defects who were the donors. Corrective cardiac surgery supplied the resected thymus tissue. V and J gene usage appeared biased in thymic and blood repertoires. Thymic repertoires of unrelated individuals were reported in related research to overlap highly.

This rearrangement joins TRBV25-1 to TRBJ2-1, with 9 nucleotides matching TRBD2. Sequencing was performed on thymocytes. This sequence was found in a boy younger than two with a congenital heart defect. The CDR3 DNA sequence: TGTGCCAGCAGTGAATCCAGCGGGGGGAAATACAATGAGCAGTTCTTC. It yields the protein CASSESSGGKYNEQFF.